These 10 T cell receptor beta chains originate from one sample sequenced in a study of T cell responses to AZD1222 COVID-19 vaccine. The method was immunoSEQ multiplex PCR; TCRdb's version includes in-frame clones alone and lacks a portion of them. This table holds some 150,000 clones, around 88% found once. The material was peripheral blood, obtained on day 0 of MenACWY control vaccination. The receptors shown here come from an adult in good health.

This clone was detected only a few times. The rearrangement uses TRBV27 and TRBJ1-2; D is perhaps TRBD1 (5 bases). From germline, CDR1 is MNHEY and CDR2 SMNVEV (reference sequence). Trimming removed 5 bases at V and 4 bases at J, with 14 bases between. This CDR3 region has 14 residues. The CDR3 region has the DNA TGTGCCAGCAGTGCCCGACAGACCCTCTATGGCTACACCTTC. Residues: CASSARQTLYGYTF.

Regarding this clone: In the same sample, other DNA sequences code for this CDR3. This chain connects TRBV29-1 to TRBJ2-3; TRBD2 might be the D (6 bases). The germline V gene encodes CDR1 SQVTM and CDR2 ANQGSEA. This CDR3 is 11 amino acids long. The V end lost 5 bases, the J end lost 4 bases, and 7 bases lay between the germline ends. The CDR3 DNA reads TGCAGCGTTACTAGCTCAGATACGCAGTATTTT. Its protein is CSVTSSDTQYF.

The rearrangement joins TRBV5-1 to TRBJ2-7; D is unclear. The germline gives CDR1 SGHRS, CDR2 YFSETQ. The CDR3 loop spans 14 amino acids. The V gene lost 3 bases and the J gene lost 5 bases, with 15 bases spanning the gap. CDR3: CASSWDSPLDEQYF. The CDR3 DNA follows: TGCGCCAGCAGCTGGGATAGTCCCCTTGACGAGCAGTACTTC.

This clone was found a few times. Germline is not matched at one junction end, which may reflect a read error. The V gene is TRBV9, the J gene TRBJ1-3; maybe TRBD1 (5 bases). The length of the CDR3 is 12 residues. Germline lookup yields CDR1 SGDLS and CDR2 YYNGEE. The CDR3 reads CASSARSGRVHF. The CDR3 bases are TGTGCCAGCAGCGCCCGCTCCGGCAGGGTACATTTT. Variable domain in full (rest from reference TRBV9 and TRBJ1-3): DSGVTQTPKHLITATGQRVTLRCSPRSGDLSVYWYQQSLDQGLQFLIQYYNGEERAKGNILERFSAQQFPDLHSELNLSSLELGDSALYFCASSARSGRVHFGEGSWLTVV.

The rearrangement uses TRBV12-3 or TRBV12-4 and TRBJ2-3; D is undetermined. Trimming took 6 bases from V and 6 from J, leaving 7 bases between them. The CDR3 has 11 residues. This CDR3 is CASRLGDTQYF. CDR3 DNA sequence: TGTGCCAGCAGGTTGGGGGATACGCAGTATTTT.

The V and J genes are TRBV11-3 and TRBJ1-1, with a tentative D call TRBD1 (6 bases). V lost 6 bases, J lost 5 bases, and 13 bases lay in between. Germline CDR1 and CDR2: SGHNT and YENEEA. The CDR3 length is 13 residues. The CDR3 is CASSSGRGTEAFF. CDR3 coding DNA: TGTGCCAGCAGTTCGGGGAGGGGGACTGAAGCTTTCTTT.

The V gene is TRBV21-1, the J gene TRBJ2-1; TRBD2 was called by the table and not checked on the DNA. TRBV21-1 is an annotated pseudogene. The CDR3 contains 12 residues. The CDR3 sequence is CARRGDHNEQFF. DNA of the CDR3: TGTGCCAGACGGGGGGACCACAATGAGCAGTTCTTC.

The rearrangement uses TRBV5-4 and TRBJ1-1; no clear D gene. There are 16 residues in the CDR3. The V end lost 3 bases, the J end lost 0 bases, and 15 bases lay between the germline ends. CDR1 SGHNT and CDR2 YYREEE come from the germline V gene (reference sequence). In DNA form, the CDR3 reads TGTGCCAGCAGCTCCCCCATGGGCGGAATGAACACTGAAGCTTTCTTT. It translates to CASSSPMGGMNTEAFF.

The chain carries TRBV7-2 and TRBJ2-5; D call uncertain. The V gene's germline CDR1 is SGHTA and CDR2 FQGNSA. The CDR3 loop spans 15 amino acids. The V end was cut by 2 bases, the J end by 5 bases, with 15 bases between. This chain's CDR3 is CASSLLPSVGETQYF. CDR3 sequence (DNA): TGTGCCAGCAGCTTATTACCGTCGGTTGGGGAGACCCAGTACTTC.

CDR3 loop: CASSQVRTGVEAFF. Here the CDR3 DNA reads TGCGCCAGCAGCCAAGTCCGGACAGGGGTTGAAGCTTTCTTT. This chain links TRBV4-1 with TRBJ1-1; TRBD1 matches at 9 bases. V lost 1 base and J lost 7; bases outside the gene matches: 4. The CDR3 is 14 amino acids. Per germline, CDR1 MGHRA and CDR2 YSYEKL.